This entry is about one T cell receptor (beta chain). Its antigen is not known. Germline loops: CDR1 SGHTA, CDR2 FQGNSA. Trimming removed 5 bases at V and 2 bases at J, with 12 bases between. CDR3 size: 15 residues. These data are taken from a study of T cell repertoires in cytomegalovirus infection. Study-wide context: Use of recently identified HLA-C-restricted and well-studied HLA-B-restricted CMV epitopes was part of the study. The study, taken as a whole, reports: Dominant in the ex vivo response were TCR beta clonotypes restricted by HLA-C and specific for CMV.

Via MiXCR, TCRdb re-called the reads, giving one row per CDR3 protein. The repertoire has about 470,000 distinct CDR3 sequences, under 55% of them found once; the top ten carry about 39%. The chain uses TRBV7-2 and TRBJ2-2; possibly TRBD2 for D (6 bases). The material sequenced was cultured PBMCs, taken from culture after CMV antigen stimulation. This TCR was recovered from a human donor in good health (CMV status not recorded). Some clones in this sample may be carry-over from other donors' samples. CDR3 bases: TGTGCCAGCAGCCCTGGAGGGGCTAACACCGGGGAGCTGTTTTTT. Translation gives CASSPGGANTGELFF. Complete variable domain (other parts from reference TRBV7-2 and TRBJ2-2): GAGVSQSPSNKVTEKGKDVELRCDPISGHTALYWYRQSLGQGLEFLIYFQGNSAPDKSGLPSDRFSAERTGGSVSTLTIQRTQQEDSAVYLCASSPGGANTGELFFGEGSRLTVL.